This paragraph covers one T cell receptor beta chain sequence. This specimen belongs to a study of blood T cell repertoires in COVID-19. About the research overall: Acute and convalescent COVID-19 specimens originated in the United States, Italy and Spain. T cells, B-cell-depleted T cells, or PBMCs supplied cDNA or gDNA.

After removal of 3 bases from V and 11 bases from J, the junction contained 12 bases not matched to a gene. The CDR3 extends over 14 amino acids. Germline V gives CDR1 GTSNPN, CDR2 SVGIG (reference sequence). Original processing methods: Reference gene primer amplification yielded estimated nucleated cell counts. The protocol was immunoSEQ multiplex PCR, while the TCRdb copy is restricted to in-frame clones and leaves out a portion. The V and J calls and clone size come from that table; D and trimming were worked out from the DNA. The sample holds about 300,000 clones, about nine tenths seen once. The sample taken for sequencing was peripheral blood. The clonotype comes from a woman between 40 and 55 years old who had recovered from COVID-19. V gene TRBV30 combines with J gene TRBJ1-4; 7 bases are a match to TRBD1. The CDR3, as DNA: TGTGCCTGGAGAGGGGGCGGGAACGCGCTTAAACTGTTTTTT. Encoded protein: CAWRGGGNALKLFF.